A single sample gave rise to the 7 T cell receptor beta chains below, sequenced in a study of blood T cell repertoires in COVID-19. The repertoire was sequenced with immunoSEQ multiplex PCR; TCRdb's copy has only in-frame clones and lacks some. This sample has a few hundred thousand clones, with 85% to 90% found just once. Specimen: PBMCs or T cells enriched from blood (not recorded which). The receptors stem from a woman in her fifties or sixties who had recovered from COVID-19.

The genes are TRBV5-1 and TRBJ2-7; tentatively, D is TRBD2 (6 bases). The length of the CDR3 is 14 residues. CDR1 and CDR2 (germline): SGHRS, YFSETQ. V was shortened by 3 bases and J by 0 bases, with 10 bases between the two germline ends. The CDR3 region has the DNA TGCGCCAGCAGCTGGGGGGAACTCTCCTACGAGCAGTACTTC. Translated: CASSWGELSYEQYF. The full variable domain, in which reference TRBV5-1 and TRBJ2-7 provide the parts outside the CDR3, is KAGVTQTPRYLIKTRGQQVTLSCSPISGHRSVSWYQQTPGQGLQFLFEYFSETQRNKGNFPGRFSGRQFSNSRSEMNVSTLELGDSALYLCASSWGELSYEQYFGPGTRLTVT.

The V and J genes are TRBV6-5 and TRBJ2-1, with 8 nucleotides matching TRBD1. Per the germline V gene, CDR1 is MNHEY and CDR2 is SVGAGI. V trimming: 4 bases; J trimming: 12 bases; junction bases outside the gene matches: 11. The CDR3 covers 14 residues. The CDR3 spells CASSSGQGVSVQFF. The CDR3 DNA follows: TGTGCCAGCAGTTCCGGACAGGGAGTTAGCGTGCAGTTCTTC.

The chain uses TRBV19 and TRBJ2-7; D is uncertain. The V and J ends lost 4 bases and 3 bases respectively, with 10 bases between them. The CDR3 is 13 residues long. Germline V gives CDR1 LNHDA, CDR2 SQIVND (reference sequence). CDR3 nucleotide sequence: TGTGCCAGTAGTAGTACAGCCAACTACGAGCAGTACTTC. This gives the protein CASSSTANYEQYF.

V is TRBV10-2 and J is TRBJ2-5, with a tentative D call TRBD2 (6 bases). Per germline, CDR1 WSHSY and CDR2 SAAADI. V was pared by 4 bases and J by 2 bases, with 11 bases between. The CDR3 length is 14 residues. Here the CDR3 reads CASSGGTWQETQYF. CDR3 coding DNA: TGCGCCAGCAGTGGCGGGACCTGGCAAGAGACCCAGTACTTC.

The chain uses TRBV30 and TRBJ1-1; D unresolved. Between the trimmed V and J ends, which lost 2 bases and 7 bases, there was a span of 11 bases. The CDR3 length is 12 residues. Germline V lookup: CDR1 GTSNPN, CDR2 SVGIG (reference sequence). The CDR3 region has the DNA TGTGCCTGGAGTCCGACGGGGTATGAAGCTTTCTTT. This encodes CAWSPTGYEAFF. The full variable domain, in which reference TRBV30 and TRBJ1-1 provide the parts outside the CDR3, is SQTIHQWPATLVQPVGSPLSLECTVEGTSNPNLYWYRQAAGRGLQLLFYSVGIGQISSEVPQNLSASRPQDRQFILSSKKLLLSDSGFYLCAWSPTGYEAFFGQGTRLTVV.

The rearrangement joins TRBV10-3 to TRBJ2-4; no clear D. Germline V gene lookup returns CDR1 ENHRY and CDR2 SYGVKD. V dropped 3 bases and J dropped 6 bases, with 6 bases sitting between them. This CDR3 has 12 residues. The DNA of the CDR3 is TGTGCCATCAGTGACGTCAGAAACATTCAGTACTTC. Its protein is CAISDVRNIQYF.

The chain has TRBV27 and TRBJ1-6; 11 positions agree with TRBD1. Germline CDR1 MNHEY, CDR2 SMNVEV (reference sequence). The trim removed 4 bases at V and 6 bases at J, leaving 2 bases unmatched. CDR3 length: 15 residues. The CDR3 DNA sequence: TGTGCCAGCAGTTCGGACAGGGGGCCTAATTCACCCCTCCACTTT. It yields the protein CASSSDRGPNSPLHF.